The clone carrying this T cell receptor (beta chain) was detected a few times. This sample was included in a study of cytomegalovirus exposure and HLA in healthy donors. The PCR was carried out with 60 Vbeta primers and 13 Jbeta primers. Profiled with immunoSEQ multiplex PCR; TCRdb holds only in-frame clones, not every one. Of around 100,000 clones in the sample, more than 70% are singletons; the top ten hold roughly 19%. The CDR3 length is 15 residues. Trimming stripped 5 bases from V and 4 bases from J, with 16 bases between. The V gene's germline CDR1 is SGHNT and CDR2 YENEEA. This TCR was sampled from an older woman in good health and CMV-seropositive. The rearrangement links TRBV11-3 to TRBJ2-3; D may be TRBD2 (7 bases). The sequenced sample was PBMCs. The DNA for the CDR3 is TGTGCCAGCAGCCCGAGGGGGGGGGTCGCAGATACGCAGTATTTT. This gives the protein CASSPRGGVADTQYF. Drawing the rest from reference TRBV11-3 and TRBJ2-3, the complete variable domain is EAGVVQSPRYKIIEKKQPVAFWCNPISGHNTLYWYLQNLGQGPELLIRYENEEAVDDSQLPKDRFSAERLKGVDSTLKIQPAELGDSAVYLCASSPRGGVADTQYFGPGTRLTVL.